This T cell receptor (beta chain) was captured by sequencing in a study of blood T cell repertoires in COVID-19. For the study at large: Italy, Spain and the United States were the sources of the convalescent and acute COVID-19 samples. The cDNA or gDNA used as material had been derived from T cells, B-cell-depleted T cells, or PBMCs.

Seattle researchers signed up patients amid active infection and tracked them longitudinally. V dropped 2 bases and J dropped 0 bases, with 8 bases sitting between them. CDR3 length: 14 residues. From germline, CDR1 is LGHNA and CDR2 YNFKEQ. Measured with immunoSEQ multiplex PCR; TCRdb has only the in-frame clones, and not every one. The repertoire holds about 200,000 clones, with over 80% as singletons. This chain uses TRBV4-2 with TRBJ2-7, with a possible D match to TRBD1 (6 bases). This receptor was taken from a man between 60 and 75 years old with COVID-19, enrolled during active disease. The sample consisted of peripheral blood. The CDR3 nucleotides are TGTGCCAGCAGCCAACAGGGGACCTCCTACGAGCAGTACTTC. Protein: CASSQQGTSYEQYF.